This TCR beta chain was identified during a study of T cell responses to AZD1222 COVID-19 vaccine. About the research overall: Second-dose intervals of approximately 4 or approximately 12 weeks were pooled.

Turning to this clone: Its antigen remains unidentified.

The V end lost 7 bases, the J end lost 3 bases, and 12 bases lay between the germline ends. CDR3 length equals 13 residues. Germline CDR1 and CDR2: SNHLY and FYNNEI. Whole-study findings and limits: Most donors were white British, females outnumbered males, and clonal diversity was possibly underestimated.

This table comes from immunoSEQ multiplex PCR, and its TCRdb copy is limited to in-frame clones, with some not included. The data hold about 120,000 clones, with about 90% observed a single time. The source was peripheral blood, collected on day 0 of AZD1222 vaccination. This sequence joins TRBV2 and TRBJ1-1; D unclear. The source is an adult in good health. CDR3 in DNA: TGTGCCAGCACCCTGGGGAGGGACACTGAAGCTTTCTTT. It specifies CASTLGRDTEAFF.